The sequence of this TCR beta chain was determined in a study of Tregs in tolerant kidney transplant recipients. Unstimulated regulatory T cells (CD4+CD25+CD127-), CD4+CD25- non-regulatory cells, CD4 and CD8 cells were FACS-sorted from thawed PBMCs. The protocol was immunoSEQ multiplex PCR, while the TCRdb copy is restricted to in-frame clones and leaves out a portion. Altogether roughly 49,000 clones are present, roughly nine tenths being singletons, with the ten largest covering 0.7%. The sequence was collected from a human donor in good health. The sequencing input was Tregs from blood.

CDR3 bases: TGTGCCAGCAGTGATGGAACGGGACGGGCCGGGGAGCTGTTTTTT. Protein sequence: CASSDGTGRAGELFF. The chain has TRBV6-1 and TRBJ2-2; the D call may be TRBD1 or TRBD2 (5 bases each). The germline V gene has CDR1 MNHNS and CDR2 SASEGT. V was shortened by 3 bases and J by 6 bases, with 14 bases between the two germline ends. This CDR3 spans 15 amino acids.